The 28 T cell receptor beta chains listed next were all sequenced from one sample in a study of cytomegalovirus exposure and HLA in healthy donors. Clones were sequenced by immunoSEQ multiplex PCR, and TCRdb holds only the in-frame ones, with some missing. Here the sample spans 130,000 to 150,000 clones, over 80% being singletons. The sample was PBMCs. The origin of the receptors is a man younger than 35 in good health and CMV-seropositive.

This clone has only one observation. This chain joins TRBV6-1 and TRBJ1-5, with a weak D call TRBD1 (6 bases). The CDR3 sequence is 15 residues long. Trimming removed 2 bases from V and 3 bases from J, with 11 bases in between. CDR1 is MNHNS and CDR2 is SASEGT in the germline V gene. CDR3 protein: CASSEIQGNNQPQHF. The DNA for the CDR3 is TGTGCCAGCAGTGAAATACAGGGTAACAATCAGCCCCAGCATTTT.

This sequence joins TRBV2 and TRBJ2-3; the match to TRBD2 covers 10 bases. Germline V lookup: CDR1 SNHLY, CDR2 FYNNEI. The J segment lost 3 bases and the V segment lost 6 bases, leaving 18 bases of the junction unmatched. The CDR3 covers 19 residues. DNA for the CDR3: TGTGCCAGCAGGGGGTTAGGCCTAGCGGGAGACAGAGAGACAGATACGCAGTATTTT. Translated: CASRGLGLAGDRETDTQYF.

This chain joins TRBV18 and TRBJ2-7; TRBD2 agrees at 10 bases. The germline gives CDR1 KGHSH, CDR2 LQKENI. The CDR3 spans 16 residues. The V gene end was trimmed by 4 bases and the J gene end by 3 bases; junction bases not matched to a gene: 9. CDR3 sequence reads: CASSLPPSGGDYEQYF. CDR3 nucleotide sequence: TGTGCCAGCTCACTCCCCCCTAGCGGGGGTGACTACGAGCAGTACTTC.

The chain joins TRBV19 to TRBJ2-2; the match to TRBD2 covers 7 bases. The V gene's germline CDR1 is LNHDA and CDR2 SQIVND (reference sequence). The trim removed 1 base at V and 6 bases at J, leaving 5 bases unmatched. The CDR3 is made up of 15 amino acids. CDR3 protein: CASSIGEAGAGELFF. The CDR3 nucleotides are TGTGCCAGTAGTATAGGTGAGGCGGGAGCCGGGGAGCTGTTTTTT.

This chain links TRBV7-6 with TRBJ2-1; 7 bases map to TRBD2. The CDR3 contains 16 residues. CDR1 is SGHVS and CDR2 is FNYEAQ in the germline V gene. V gave up 4 bases and J gave up 7 bases; unmatched junction bases: 13. Here the CDR3 DNA reads TGTGCCAGCAGCTCCCCTACTAGCGACCGAGAAAATGAGCAGTTCTTC. Encoded protein: CASSSPTSDRENEQFF.

On this clone: This same CDR3 is encoded by further DNA sequences in the sample. J is TRBJ1-5 and V is TRBV6-5; no definite D call. V was trimmed by 2 bases and J by 7 bases, leaving 9 bases between them. Germline loops: CDR1 MNHEY, CDR2 SVGAGI. This CDR3 region has 13 residues. The CDR3 nucleotides are TGTGCCAGCAGTTACCGAGAGGGACAGCCCCAGCATTTT. It is translated as CASSYREGQPQHF.

The V and J genes are TRBV10-3 and TRBJ1-5; D possibly corresponds to TRBD1 (6 bases). CDR3 length equals 16 residues. Between the trimmed V and J ends, which lost 0 bases and 2 bases, there was a span of 11 bases. Germline CDR1 and CDR2: ENHRY and SYGVKD. CDR3 region: CAISESSPGGNQPQHF. Written as DNA, the CDR3 is TGTGCCATCAGTGAGTCGAGCCCAGGGGGCAATCAGCCCCAGCATTTT.

The V call is TRBV9, the J call TRBJ1-3, with unresolved D. V was shortened by 4 bases and J by 3 bases, with 17 bases between the two germline ends. Germline V gene sequence: CDR1 SGDLS, CDR2 YYNGEE. CDR3 size: 16 residues. The CDR3 DNA reads as TGTGCCAGCAGCCCCGGGTTCCGATCAAGTGGAAACACCATATATTTT. Protein sequence: CASSPGFRSSGNTIYF.

This clone was seen only a few times. The chain carries TRBV30 and TRBJ1-2; 8 bases line up with TRBD1. Germline CDR1 reads GTSNPN; CDR2 reads SVGIG (reference sequence). The J segment lost 6 bases and the V segment lost 6 bases, leaving 3 bases of the junction unmatched. The CDR3 sequence is 11 residues long. CDR3 region: CACRGPDGYTF. For the CDR3, the DNA is TGTGCCTGCAGGGGGCCGGATGGCTACACCTTC.

The chain recombines TRBV10-1 with TRBJ1-1; 8 nucleotides match TRBD1. The J segment lost 6 bases and the V segment lost 0 bases, leaving 3 bases of the junction unmatched. Germline V CDR1 and CDR2: WNHNN, SYGVQD (reference sequence). The CDR3 has 14 amino acids. This chain's CDR3 is CASSESGQDPEAFF. The CDR3 bases are TGCGCCAGCAGTGAGTCGGGACAGGACCCTGAAGCTTTCTTT.

This chain links TRBV5-5 with TRBJ2-2; the match to TRBD1 covers 9 bases. The CDR3 totals 16 residues. V was clipped by 2 bases and J by 4 bases; unmatched bases: 6. In germline, CDR1 is SGHKS, CDR2 YYEKEE (reference sequence). CDR3 sequence (DNA): TGTGCCAGCAGCTTATGGGGGACAGGGTCCACCGGGGAGCTGTTTTTT. Residues: CASSLWGTGSTGELFF.

The chain employs TRBV2 and TRBJ2-7; tentatively, D is TRBD2 (5 bases). The germline V and J ends were trimmed by 8 bases and 4 bases, with 9 bases remaining between them. The CDR3 is made up of 11 amino acids. Germline values: CDR1 SNHLY, CDR2 FYNNEI. The CDR3 loop is CASEGLYEQYF. The CDR3 coding sequence is TGTGCCAGCGAGGGTTTGTACGAGCAGTACTTC.

The V and J genes are TRBV11-3 and TRBJ2-2, with D possibly being TRBD2 (5 bases). There are 15 residues in the CDR3. The V end lost 4 bases, the J end lost 4 bases, and 13 bases lay between the germline ends. Germline loops: CDR1 SGHNT, CDR2 YENEEA. The CDR3 DNA sequence: TGTGCCAGCAGCTCAGTCGGGGTTGGCACCGGGGAGCTGTTTTTT. Translating gives CASSSVGVGTGELFF.

The V and J genes are TRBV11-3 and TRBJ1-1; D is ambiguous. V was trimmed by 0 bases and J by 4 bases, leaving 6 bases between them. This CDR3 is 13 amino acids long. CDR1 is SGHNT and CDR2 is YENEEA in the germline V gene. In DNA form, the CDR3 reads TGTGCCAGCAGCTTAGAAGGGAGCACTGAAGCTTTCTTT. Encoded protein: CASSLEGSTEAFF.

J is TRBJ1-1 and V is TRBV15; 9 positions agree with TRBD1. The germline V gene encodes CDR1 LNHNV and CDR2 YYDKDF (reference sequence). V was pared by 4 bases and J by 4 bases, with 7 bases of the junction left unmatched. The CDR3 runs 15 residues. CDR3 sequence: CATSTPGTGSTEAFF. The CDR3 DNA sequence: TGTGCCACCAGCACCCCCGGGACAGGGAGCACTGAAGCTTTCTTT.

This chain links TRBV5-1 with TRBJ2-3, with D perhaps matching TRBD1 (6 bases). The CDR3 length is 13 residues. Germline V CDR1 and CDR2: SGHRS, YFSETQ. The V end was cut by 2 bases, the J end by 3 bases, with 7 bases between. CDR3 amino acids: CASSLRGTDTQYF. The CDR3 nucleotides read TGCGCCAGCAGCTTAAGGGGGACAGATACGCAGTATTTT.

This chain joins TRBV30 and TRBJ2-3; TRBD2 agrees at 11 bases. From germline, CDR1 is GTSNPN and CDR2 SVGIG (reference sequence). The CDR3 covers 15 residues. V shed 5 bases and J 3 bases; nucleotides not matched to a gene: 7. The CDR3 bases are TGTGCCTGGGCGGCTTCTAGCGGGGGGACAGATACGCAGTATTTT. Amino acids: CAWAASSGGTDTQYF. The full variable domain, with the rest looked up from reference TRBV30 and TRBJ2-3, is SQTIHQWPATLVQPVGSPLSLECTVEGTSNPNLYWYRQAAGRGLQLLFYSVGIGQISSEVPQNLSASRPQDRQFILSSKKLLLSDSGFYLCAWAASSGGTDTQYFGPGTRLTVL.

The gene calls are TRBV4-2 and TRBJ2-6; the D gene is possibly TRBD2 (6 bases). This CDR3 contains 17 residues. Trimming pared 1 base from V and 2 bases from J, leaving 12 bases between. From germline, CDR1 is LGHNA and CDR2 YNFKEQ. This CDR3 is CASSQGGGGTGANVLTF. The CDR3 bases are TGTGCCAGCAGCCAAGGTGGTGGGGGGACTGGGGCCAACGTCCTGACTTTC.

This clone was seen a handful of times. Here the CDR3 DNA reads TGTGCCAGCAGCCATGGGACTAGCGGGGACGAGCAGTACTTC. Its translation: CASSHGTSGDEQYF. This chain connects TRBV7-6 to TRBJ2-7; TRBD2 matches at 13 bases. Germline CDR1 reads SGHVS; CDR2 reads FNYEAQ. The junction had 3 bases not matched to a gene; V was cut back by 5 bases and J by 5 bases. The CDR3 has 14 amino acids. Using reference TRBV7-6 and TRBJ2-7 for the parts outside the CDR3, the full variable domain is GAGVSQSPRYKVTKRGQDVALRCDPISGHVSLYWYRQALGQGPEFLTYFNYEAQQDKSGLPNDRFSAERPEGSISTLTIQRTEQRDSAMYRCASSHGTSGDEQYFGPGTRLTVT.

In DNA form, the CDR3 reads TGCGCCAGCAGCTTTCCGGGACAGAACTACGAGCAGTACTTC. Residues: CASSFPGQNYEQYF. V gene TRBV5-1 combines with J gene TRBJ2-7, with 7 positions matching TRBD1. J was trimmed by 3 bases and V by 2 bases; bases with no gene match: 5. CDR3 length: 14 amino acids. Germline V gene sequence: CDR1 SGHRS, CDR2 YFSETQ. The full variable domain, in which reference TRBV5-1 and TRBJ2-7 provide the parts outside the CDR3, is KAGVTQTPRYLIKTRGQQVTLSCSPISGHRSVSWYQQTPGQGLQFLFEYFSETQRNKGNFPGRFSGRQFSNSRSEMNVSTLELGDSALYLCASSFPGQNYEQYFGPGTRLTVT.

The V and J genes are TRBV5-1 and TRBJ2-1; 8 bases are a match to TRBD1. The V segment lost 7 bases and the J segment 7 bases; nucleotides outside the gene matches: 7. Germline CDR1 SGHRS, CDR2 YFSETQ. The CDR3 is 13 residues long. CDR3 DNA sequence: TGCGCCAGCTCAGCAGGGGGCAATAATGAGCAGTTCTTC. Protein product: CASSAGGNNEQFF.

The rearrangement links TRBV13 to TRBJ2-3, with no clear D. From germline, CDR1 is PRHDT and CDR2 FYEKMQ (reference sequence). CDR3 length: 13 amino acids. Trimming pared 5 bases from V and 5 bases from J, leaving 11 bases between. CDR3 region: CASSSPSRDTQYF. For the CDR3, the DNA is TGTGCCAGCAGCAGCCCTAGTCGAGATACGCAGTATTTT. Together with reference TRBV13 and TRBJ2-3, the CDR3 gives the full variable domain: AAGVIQSPRHLIKEKRETATLKCYPIPRHDTVYWYQQGPGQDPQFLISFYEKMQSDKGSIPDRFSAQQFSDYHSELNMSSLELGDSALYFCASSSPSRDTQYFGPGTRLTVL.

The rearrangement joins TRBV9 to TRBJ2-1; tentative D call: TRBD1 (6 bases). The ends were cut back, 4 bases at V and 9 bases at J, with 17 bases in the middle. The CDR3 sequence is 14 residues long. Germline V gene lookup returns CDR1 SGDLS and CDR2 YYNGEE. The CDR3 sequence: CASSPRTGLGEQFF. The DNA of the CDR3 is TGTGCCAGCAGCCCTCGAACAGGGCTGGGTGAGCAGTTCTTC.

In this sample, this clone turned up once. The chain recombines TRBV6-1 with TRBJ2-7, with D possibly matching TRBD2 (6 bases). Trimming removed 3 bases from V and 1 base from J, with 16 bases in between. CDR3 length equals 16 residues. The germline gives CDR1 MNHNS, CDR2 SASEGT. Here the CDR3 reads CASSEGTPFSSYEQYF. CDR3 nucleotide sequence: TGTGCCAGCAGTGAGGGGACTCCCTTTTCTTCCTACGAGCAGTACTTC.

The chain carries TRBV5-1 and TRBJ2-1, with D possibly matching TRBD2 (5 bases). Germline CDR1 and CDR2: SGHRS and YFSETQ. Trimming left V 4 bases short and J 10 bases short, with 18 bases between. CDR3 size: 14 residues. The CDR3: CASSPRSGFQEQFF. The DNA for the CDR3 is TGCGCCAGCAGCCCAAGGTCGGGGTTCCAAGAGCAGTTCTTC.

V usage is TRBV5-4 and J usage is TRBJ1-2; 8 bases align to TRBD1. V shed 3 bases, J shed 4 bases, and the junction held 2 bases outside the gene matches. The length of the CDR3 is 13 residues. Germline V gene sequence: CDR1 SGHNT, CDR2 YYREEE (reference sequence). CDR3 residues: CASSSGGSYGYTF. The CDR3 DNA reads TGTGCCAGCAGCTCAGGGGGCAGCTATGGCTACACCTTC.

The chain links TRBV14 to TRBJ1-1; TRBD1 matches at 7 bases. V lost 3 bases to trimming and J lost 5 bases; unmatched junction nucleotides: 9. The CDR3 loop spans 15 amino acids. The germline V gene has CDR1 SGHDN and CDR2 FVKESK. The CDR3 DNA is TGTGCCAGCAGCCAGACTGGACAGGTGGTTACTGAAGCTTTCTTT. Translated, it gives CASSQTGQVVTEAFF.

The J gene is TRBJ2-1, the V gene TRBV29-1; D ambiguous. Germline CDR1 reads SQVTM; CDR2 reads ANQGSEA. This CDR3 is 12 amino acids long. The V and J ends lost 3 bases and 6 bases respectively, with 9 bases between them. The CDR3: CSVENSFNEQFF. CDR3 nucleotide sequence: TGCAGCGTTGAGAACAGTTTCAATGAGCAGTTCTTC.